These T cell receptor beta chains were read from a single sample in a study of regulatory T cells in long-lasting Graves disease. TCRdb reanalysed the multiplex PCR reads using MiXCR and keeps one entry per CDR3 protein. The sample includes about 420,000 distinct CDR3 sequences, roughly 15% of them seen just once. These data were also reused for a study on T cells in Graves' hyperthyroidism and ophthalmopathy.

Here the sequenced sample was peripheral blood mononuclear cells (PBMCs), taken at new diagnosis, from a patient treated with antithyroid drugs. All receptors derive from a woman younger than 35 with Graves disease. The CDR3 runs from the conserved cysteine through the conserved F or W. The D gene is left open where the match is weak. Clone size is shown for a subset of rows, as once, few, many or a class of expanded clone.

>TRBV6-2/TRBV6-3|.|TRBJ1-3|.
TGCGCCAGCAGTGAGGTGGCAGGTACTGCAAACACCATATATTTT
CASSEVAGTANTIYF
>TRBV27|.|TRBJ1-1|many
TGTGCCAGCAGTGAAAGGGGGACGGGCACTGAAGCTTTCTTT
CASSERGTGTEAFF
>TRBV7-6|.|TRBJ2-7|many
TGTGCCAGCAGCTTAGACCGGTTCGGGTTTAACTCCTACGAGCAGTACTTC
CASSLDRFGFNSYEQYF
>TRBV5-1|TRBD1|TRBJ2-1|many
TGCGCCAGCAGGGGACAGGGGGACAATGAGCAGTTCTTC
CASRGQGDNEQFF
>TRBV9|.|TRBJ1-5|few
TGTGCCAGCAGCGTATCTCACCCGGTGGGACAAGATAGCAATCAGCCCCAGCATTTT
CASSVSHPVGQDSNQPQHF
>TRBV29-1|.|TRBJ2-1|few
TGCAGCGTGGGGGACTCCCCTGAATACAATGAGCAGTTCTTC
CSVGDSPEYNEQFF
>TRBV3-1|.|TRBJ1-6|.
TGTGCCAGCAGCCAAGTCATGGATTCACCCCTCCACTTT
CASSQVMDSPLHF
>TRBV10-3|TRBD1|TRBJ1-5|many
TGTGCCATCAGCATAACAGGGGGCAATCAGCCCCAGCATTTT
CAISITGGNQPQHF
>TRBV30|.|TRBJ2-7|few
TGTGCCTGGAGTGTGAGGGTTGCCTACGAGCAGTACTTC
CAWSVRVAYEQYF
>TRBV2|.|TRBJ1-1|many
TGTGCCAGCAGTGAAACAGGGCCAAGCACTGAAGCTTTCTTT
CASSETGPSTEAFF
>TRBV20-1|.|TRBJ1-1|few
TGCAGTGCCTCCCGATCTTACACTGAAGCTTTCTTT
CSASRSYTEAFF
>TRBV18|TRBD1|TRBJ2-3|.
TGTGCCAGCTCACCCTCGGGACAGGGGGGTACAGATACGCAGTATTTT
CASSPSGQGGTDTQYF
>TRBV12-3/TRBV12-4|.|TRBJ1-4|many
TGTGCCAGCAGGCCCACTCAGGGATGGGCTGAAAAACTGTTTTTT
CASRPTQGWAEKLFF
>TRBV20-1|TRBD2|TRBJ2-3|many
TGCAGTGTTTTACTAGCGGTTCTCACAGATACGCAGTATTTT
CSVLLAVLTDTQYF
>TRBV2|TRBD2|TRBJ2-5|few
TGTGCCAGCAAGCCTAGCGGGGTTCAAGAGACCCAGTACTTC
CASKPSGVQETQYF
>TRBV28|.|TRBJ1-1|many
TGTGCCAGATGGATCATGAACACTGAAGCTTTCTTT
CARWIMNTEAFF
>TRBV6-2/TRBV6-3|TRBD2|TRBJ2-1|many
TGTGCCAGCAGTTTATCGGTAAAGCGGACTAGCCACAATGAGCAGTTCTTC
CASSLSVKRTSHNEQFF
>TRBV5-4|TRBD2|TRBJ2-1|few
TGTGCCAGCAGCCAGGGACTAGCGGACTACAATGAGCAGTTCTTC
CASSQGLADYNEQFF
>TRBV28|.|TRBJ2-7|many
TGTGCCAGCAGTTTAGGCACTTTAAACGAGCAGTACTTC
CASSLGTLNEQYF
>TRBV6-2/TRBV6-3|.|TRBJ2-5|many
TGTGCCAGCAGTTACGGAAGCGGACAAGAGAGCCAGTACTTC
CASSYGSGQESQYF
>TRBV27|.|TRBJ2-3|.
TGTGCCAGCACCCCCGGGTTAGCGGACACAGATACGCAGTATTTT
CASTPGLADTDTQYF
>TRBV11-1|TRBD2|TRBJ2-5|.
TGTGCCAGCAGCTGGGCGGGAGTCGGGCAAGAGACCCAGTACTTC
CASSWAGVGQETQYF
>TRBV20-1|.|TRBJ2-7|.
TGCAGTGCTAGTAGGAGGGATGGGTCCTACGAGCAGTACTTC
CSASRRDGSYEQYF
>TRBV3-1|.|TRBJ1-1|many
TGTGCCAGCAGCCGTAAAGCCCCGGGGGAAGCTTTCTTT
CASSRKAPGEAFF
>TRBV7-2|.|TRBJ2-7|many
TGTGCCAGCAGCCCGGACTGGTACGAGCAGTACTTC
CASSPDWYEQYF
>TRBV28|TRBD2|TRBJ2-1|many
TGTGCCAGCAGAACTCCTCAAGCGGGAGAAGTTGAGCAGTTCTTC
CASRTPQAGEVEQFF
>TRBV20-1|.|TRBJ1-5|.
TGCAGTGCCCCCGGTAGGGGCAATCAGCCCCAGCATTTT
CSAPGRGNQPQHF
>TRBV6-4|.|TRBJ2-5|few
TGTGCCAGCACCTTAACAGGGAGGAGAGAGACCCAGTACTTC
CASTLTGRRETQYF
>TRBV19|TRBD2|TRBJ2-7|few
TGTGCCAGCAAGACTAGCGGGCCATCCTACGAGCAGTACTTC
CASKTSGPSYEQYF
>TRBV27|.|TRBJ2-3|many
TGTGCCAGCAGTTTAGAGAGCCCTTGGAGGACAGATACGCAGTATTTT
CASSLESPWRTDTQYF
>TRBV20-1|TRBD2|TRBJ2-1|many
TGCAGTGCTAGAGACCGACTAGCGGGGTCAAATGAGCAGTTCTTC
CSARDRLAGSNEQFF
>TRBV2|.|TRBJ2-7|many
TGTGCCAGCAGTGGGGTTCAGGGGCTTACCTACGAGCAGTACTTC
CASSGVQGLTYEQYF
>TRBV28|.|TRBJ2-7|.
TGTGCCAGCAGTTTGGGGGGCGCTTGGGAGCAGTACTTC
CASSLGGAWEQYF
>TRBV7-2|.|TRBJ1-5|.
TGTGCCAGCAGCCCCTACCACGGGAACCAGCCCCAGCATTTT
CASSPYHGNQPQHF
>TRBV30|.|TRBJ2-1|.
TGTGCCTGGACCAACCCGGCCGGAGAAAACCGTGAGCAGTTCTTC
CAWTNPAGENREQFF
>TRBV4-3|.|TRBJ1-2|few
TGCGCCAGCAGCCAAGATAGGCCGTCGGAATACTATGGCTACACCTTC
CASSQDRPSEYYGYTF
>TRBV28|.|TRBJ2-5|.
TGTGCCAGCACCCGAGGATTACAAGAGACCCAGTACTTC
CASTRGLQETQYF
>TRBV20-1|.|TRBJ1-6|many
TGCAGTGCCGCGGAGACAGTGGCCAATTCACCCCTCCACTTT
CSAAETVANSPLHF
>TRBV28|.|TRBJ1-2|.
TGTGCCAGCAGTTTAAAGTTTGGTTACACCTTC
CASSLKFGYTF
>TRBV6-2/TRBV6-3|.|TRBJ2-5|.
TGTGCCAGCACCGACCCCTTAAAGAGGGGTAGTACCCGTGACTTC
CASTDPLKRGSTRDF
>TRBV27|.|TRBJ2-1|.
TGTGCCAGCAGTTCGGGGCTAGTATACAATGAGCAGTTCTTC
CASSSGLVYNEQFF
>TRBV29-1|.|TRBJ1-2|few
TGCAGCGTTGAATGGGGAGGCTATGGCTACACCTTC
CSVEWGGYGYTF
>TRBV29-1|.|TRBJ2-5|.
TGCAGCGTTGAACAGGAGACCCAGTACTTC
CSVEQETQYF
>TRBV28|TRBD2|TRBJ2-1|.
TGTGCCAGCAGTCTGAGACTACTAGCGGGATCCCACAATGAGCAGTTCTTC
CASSLRLLAGSHNEQFF
>TRBV28|.|TRBJ1-4|many
TGTGCCAGCAGTCCCTACGAGGGGGGGTTAGTTGAAAAACTGTTTTTT
CASSPYEGGLVEKLFF
>TRBV12-3/TRBV12-4|TRBD1|TRBJ2-2|.
TGTGCCAGCAGTCCCCCCGGACAGGGTTCACTGTTTTTT
CASSPPGQGSLFF
>TRBV10-2|.|TRBJ1-5|few
TGCGCCAGCAGTGATCCCGGGAGGGACGATCAGCCCCAGCATTTT
CASSDPGRDDQPQHF
>TRBV7-3|.|TRBJ2-2|many
TGTGCCAGCAGCTTATCAGGTGGCTTAGTCGACGGGGAGCTGTTTTTT
CASSLSGGLVDGELFF
>TRBV11-3|.|TRBJ2-1|many
TGTGCCAGCAGCTTGCGCGGGGAAGGCAATGAGCAGTTCTTC
CASSLRGEGNEQFF